A selection of T cell receptor beta chains follows, all from one sample in a study. TCRdb called the 5' RACE reads again in MiXCR, with one record for every CDR3 protein. The sample lists 50,000 to 60,000 distinct CDR3 sequences; around 21% were seen once. Sample: tumor-infiltrating Tregs sorted from the breast tumor. The receptors were gathered from a female donor with breast cancer. Each CDR3 is given with its conserved first and last residue. The D gene is left open where the match is weak. Not all rows give a size; the values are once, few, many and, for expanded clones, a class.

abundance	d_gene	j_gene	v_gene	CDR3aa	CDR3nt
many	TRBD1	TRBJ2-1	TRBV7-2	CASSVQTGQGFNEQFF	TGTGCCAGCAGCGTCCAGACGGGACAGGGGTTCAATGAGCAGTTCTTC
NA	TRBD2	TRBJ2-2	TRBV18	CASSPPSGRASVTGELFF	TGTGCCAGCTCACCCCCTAGCGGGAGGGCCTCTGTCACCGGGGAGCTGTTTTTT
many	NA	TRBJ2-3	TRBV29-1	CSVPPGTPGNTQYF	TGCAGCGTTCCTCCCGGGACCCCTGGGAATACGCAGTATTTT
NA	NA	TRBJ2-1	TRBV19	CASSIWVPLGGYNEQFF	TGTGCCAGTAGTATTTGGGTTCCGCTGGGGGGATACAATGAGCAGTTCTTC
once	NA	TRBJ1-2	TRBV2	CASSRDIYGYTF	TGTGCCAGCAGCCGGGACATCTATGGCTACACCTTC
few	TRBD2	TRBJ2-5	TRBV7-8	CASSLAGGGRETQYF	TGTGCCAGCAGCTTAGCAGGCGGGGGTCGGGAGACCCAGTACTTC
many	TRBD2	TRBJ2-1	TRBV20-1	CSAITLAGNNEQFF	TGCAGTGCTATTACACTAGCGGGAAACAATGAGCAGTTCTTC
NA	NA	TRBJ1-2	TRBV4-1	CASSHLTTGIYGYTF	TGCGCCAGCAGCCATTTGACGACGGGGATCTATGGCTACACCTTC
NA	TRBD2	TRBJ2-5	TRBV6-5	CASSYGRGGQETQYF	TGTGCCAGCAGTTACGGCCGGGGGGGTCAAGAGACCCAGTACTTC
many	TRBD1	TRBJ1-5	TRBV6-1	CASSRKPGQGYQPQHF	TGTGCCAGCAGTAGAAAGCCGGGACAGGGTTATCAGCCCCAGCATTTT
few	TRBD1	TRBJ2-7	TRBV5-1	CASSPSQGVGNEQYF	TGCGCCAGCAGCCCGTCCCAGGGGGTGGGTAACGAGCAGTACTTC
NA	TRBD2	TRBJ2-4	TRBV7-9	CASSEAGVLTSLAKNIQYF	TGTGCCAGCAGCGAAGCGGGAGTCCTCACTTCTCTAGCCAAAAACATTCAGTACTTC
few	NA	TRBJ1-1	TRBV5-6	CASSLRIGSTEAFF	TGTGCCAGCAGCTTGAGGATAGGGAGCACTGAAGCTTTCTTT
few	NA	TRBJ2-5	TRBV18	CASSVLRDALSSF	TGTGCCAGCTCAGTTCTACGGGACGCTCTGTCGAGCTTC
few	NA	TRBJ2-3	TRBV9	CASSPGVTSTDTQYF	TGTGCCAGCAGCCCGGGGGTAACTAGCACAGATACGCAGTATTTT
NA	NA	TRBJ1-6	TRBV12-3/TRBV12-4	CASTQSANSPLHF	TGTGCCAGCACTCAGTCTGCTAATTCACCCCTCCACTTT
few	NA	TRBJ2-7	TRBV5-1	CASSGQPTATPYEQYF	TGCGCCAGCAGCGGACAGCCGACTGCTACCCCCTACGAGCAGTACTTC
NA	TRBD2	TRBJ2-3	TRBV12-3/TRBV12-4	CASRIGLAGDTQYF	TGTGCCAGCAGGATCGGACTAGCGGGGGATACGCAGTATTTT
many	NA	TRBJ2-7	TRBV5-5	CASSLQGYEQYF	TGTGCCAGCAGCTTACAGGGCTACGAGCAGTACTTC
few	NA	TRBJ1-2	TRBV7-2	CASSLSPQTGLGGYTF	TGTGCCAGCAGCTTATCTCCCCAAACAGGGTTGGGTGGCTACACCTTC
NA	TRBD1	TRBJ1-5	TRBV2	CASSLGGTATQPQHF	TGTGCCAGCAGTCTAGGAGGGACAGCAACCCAGCCCCAGCATTTT
many	NA	TRBJ2-4	TRBV20-1	CSARDIHGQNIQYF	TGCAGTGCTCGGGACATCCATGGTCAAAACATTCAGTACTTC
many	NA	TRBJ1-4	TRBV4-1	CASSLATTNEKLFF	TGCGCCAGCAGCCTAGCCACAACTAATGAAAAACTGTTTTTT
few	NA	TRBJ2-1	TRBV30	CAWELGDEQFF	TGTGCCTGGGAACTAGGCGATGAGCAGTTCTTC
NA	NA	TRBJ1-2	TRBV27	CASSLIKASRSYGYTF	TGTGCCAGCAGTTTAATAAAGGCCTCAAGATCCTATGGCTACACCTTC
few	TRBD2	TRBJ2-7	TRBV5-1	CASSLTKTSGSTEQYF	TGCGCCAGCAGCTTGACTAAGACTAGCGGGAGTACCGAGCAGTACTTC
few	TRBD1	TRBJ1-6	TRBV18	CASSPRPGTDNSPLHF	TGTGCCAGCTCACCCCGACCAGGGACAGATAATTCACCCCTCCACTTT
few	NA	TRBJ2-3	TRBV7-9	CASSSAGYTDTQYF	TGTGCCAGCAGCTCTGCGGGGTACACAGATACGCAGTATTTT
few	TRBD2	TRBJ2-5	TRBV20-1	CSAATRPSGRIQETQYF	TGCAGTGCCGCTACCCGCCCAAGCGGGAGGATCCAAGAGACCCAGTACTTC
many	NA	TRBJ2-5	TRBV6-1	CASSEGRLGTQYF	TGTGCCAGCAGTGAAGGGCGTCTTGGGACCCAGTACTTC
many	NA	TRBJ1-6	TRBV7-9	CASSLVPARGIFGGSPLHF	TGTGCCAGCAGCTTAGTCCCCGCCAGGGGTATATTCGGGGGTTCACCCCTCCACTTT
few	NA	TRBJ1-5	TRBV12-3/TRBV12-4	CASRLGPGGSQHF	TGTGCCAGCAGATTAGGGCCGGGGGGGTCCCAGCATTTT
many	NA	TRBJ1-5	TRBV6-6	CASRFGGAGQPQHF	TGTGCCAGCAGGTTCGGGGGGGCAGGGCAGCCCCAGCATTTT
NA	TRBD1	TRBJ1-5	TRBV7-2	CASGQGPHQPQHF	TGTGCCAGCGGACAGGGCCCTCATCAGCCCCAGCATTTT
few	TRBD1	TRBJ2-2	TRBV28	CASSGTGGVDGELFF	TGTGCCAGCAGTGGGACAGGGGGCGTCGACGGGGAGCTGTTTTTT
many	NA	TRBJ1-4	TRBV29-1	CSVGTAGGLFF	TGCAGCGTTGGCACGGCCGGGGGACTGTTTTTT
many	NA	TRBJ1-5	TRBV7-6	CASSKGGPPQPQHF	TGTGCCAGCAGCAAGGGGGGGCCCCCTCAGCCCCAGCATTTT
many	TRBD2	TRBJ2-2	TRBV24-1	CATSDPSGRANTGELFF	TGTGCCACCAGTGACCCAAGCGGGAGAGCGAACACCGGGGAGCTGTTTTTT
NA	NA	TRBJ1-2	TRBV7-2	CASSLAGQQLYGYTF	TGTGCCAGCAGCTTAGCGGGGCAGCAGCTTTATGGCTACACCTTC
many	NA	TRBJ1-1	TRBV6-6	CASSRAMNTEAFF	TGTGCCAGCAGTAGGGCCATGAACACTGAAGCTTTCTTT
NA	NA	TRBJ2-3	TRBV6-1	CASSTDRVPRTDTQYF	TGTGCCAGCAGCACTGACCGGGTACCCCGCACAGATACGCAGTATTTT
few	NA	TRBJ1-4	TRBV6-1	CASSTRGGAGTNEKLFF	TGTGCCAGCAGTACCCGGGGGGGGGCAGGAACTAATGAAAAACTGTTTTTT
many	NA	TRBJ1-2	TRBV4-1	CASSQVILLGEANYGYTF	TGCGCCAGCAGCCAAGTTATTCTGTTGGGAGAAGCTAACTATGGCTACACCTTC
NA	NA	TRBJ1-3	TRBV19	CASQPTGVYGNTIYF	TGTGCCAGCCAGCCGACAGGCGTCTATGGAAACACCATATATTTT
many	NA	TRBJ2-7	TRBV20-1	CSATGSFGRDNYEQYF	TGCAGTGCTACCGGGTCCTTCGGCAGGGATAACTACGAGCAGTACTTC
few	TRBD2	TRBJ2-2	TRBV29-1	CSVGTRNTGELFF	TGCAGCGTTGGGACTAGAAATACCGGGGAGCTGTTTTTT
many	TRBD2	TRBJ2-1	TRBV5-5	CASSNRPGGSNEQFF	TGTGCCAGCAGCAACCGACCGGGAGGAAGCAATGAGCAGTTCTTC
few	NA	TRBJ1-3	TRBV7-8	CASSLQDGNTIYF	TGTGCCAGCAGCTTACAGGACGGAAACACCATATATTTT
many	NA	TRBJ2-3	TRBV6-2/TRBV6-3	CASNLNGGSTDTQYF	TGTGCCAGCAATCTAAATGGGGGAAGCACAGATACGCAGTATTTT
many	TRBD2	TRBJ2-3	TRBV12-3/TRBV12-4	CASMVLAGGDTQYF	TGTGCCAGCATGGTCCTAGCGGGGGGAGATACGCAGTATTTT
many	NA	TRBJ1-1	TRBV20-1	CSAPNPNTEAFF	TGCAGTGCTCCTAATCCGAACACTGAAGCTTTCTTT
NA	NA	TRBJ2-2	TRBV6-2/TRBV6-3	CASRLLGTGKLFF	TGTGCCAGCAGACTGTTGGGTACCGGGAAGCTGTTTTTT
NA	TRBD1	TRBJ1-5	TRBV6-1	CASRPPRSTGVNQPQHF	TGTGCCAGCAGGCCCCCCCGCTCCACAGGGGTCAATCAGCCCCAGCATTTT
few	NA	TRBJ1-5	TRBV20-1	CSARDARPYSNQPQHF	TGCAGTGCTAGAGATGCCAGGCCCTATAGCAATCAGCCCCAGCATTTT
many	NA	TRBJ2-2	TRBV6-2/TRBV6-3	CASSPGNANTGELFF	TGTGCCAGCAGTCCCGGGAACGCGAACACCGGGGAGCTGTTTTTT
NA	NA	TRBJ1-5	TRBV6-1	CASSGRQLLNQPQHF	TGTGCCAGCAGTGGACGACAGCTTCTCAATCAGCCCCAGCATTTT
few	TRBD1	TRBJ1-2	TRBV30	CAWTPGQGYGYTF	TGTGCCTGGACCCCGGGACAGGGCTATGGCTACACCTTC
few	NA	TRBJ2-1	TRBV9	CASSAMPSHEQFF	TGTGCCAGCAGCGCCATGCCTTCGCATGAGCAGTTCTTC
NA	TRBD1	TRBJ1-1	TRBV6-1	CASSESDRTGAEAFF	TGTGCCAGCAGTGAATCGGACAGGACGGGAGCTGAAGCTTTCTTT